This T cell receptor (beta chain) was captured by sequencing in a study of control samples from healthy donors and cancer patients. The protocol was immunoSEQ multiplex PCR, while the TCRdb copy is restricted to in-frame clones and leaves out a portion. Found here are tens of thousands of clones, around 90% of them singletons; the top ten hold under 2.5%. Germline V lookup: CDR1 SGDLS, CDR2 YYNGEE. Trimming removed 2 bases from V and 2 bases from J, with 14 bases in between. The CDR3 contains 15 residues. This TCR was sampled from a woman aged 60-75 years with head and neck cancer. Sequenced: PBMCs. This chain connects TRBV9 to TRBJ2-7, with D tentatively TRBD2 (5 bases). CDR3 amino acids: CASSVSAGPPYEQYF. CDR3 coding DNA: TGTGCCAGCAGCGTTTCGGCGGGTCCTCCCTACGAGCAGTACTTC.